Each of the 32 T cell receptor beta chains below was sequenced from the same sample in a study of T-cell reconstitution after alpha-beta-depleted transplantation in children. Unique molecular identifiers featured in how the TCRbeta library was prepared. TCRdb called the PCR reads again in MiXCR, with one record for every CDR3 protein. Of approximately 240,000 distinct CDR3 sequences in the sample, about 11% were seen once. The material was PBMCs, obtained before TCRalphabeta/CD19-depleted stem cell transplant. The receptors stem from a child under two years old with acute myeloid leukemia, due to receive a stem cell transplant.

At least ten counts were recorded for this clonotype. The rearrangement links TRBV2 to TRBJ1-1; D unresolved. Germline CDR1 reads SNHLY; CDR2 reads FYNNEI. This CDR3 has 13 residues. V was shortened by 3 bases and J by 4 bases, with 9 bases between the two germline ends. CDR3 sequence (DNA): TGTGCCAGCAGTGAGGTGGCGGGCACTGAAGCTTTCTTT. It specifies CASSEVAGTEAFF.

About this clonotype: One junction end disagrees with the germline gene, perhaps due to a read error. The V gene is TRBV11-2, the J gene TRBJ2-1, with 8 nucleotides matching TRBD2. This CDR3 has 12 amino acids. Germline values: CDR1 SGHAT, CDR2 FQNNGV. CDR3 DNA: TGTGCCAACAGCTTCACCCTAGCGGGTCAGTTCTTC. This sequence encodes CANSFTLAGQFF.

This clonotype has ten or more counts. The chain carries TRBV6-1 and TRBJ2-5; perhaps TRBD1 as D (8 bases). This CDR3 comprises 12 residues. Trimming pared 11 bases from V and 5 bases from J, leaving 15 bases between. Germline V CDR1 and CDR2: MNHNS, SASEGT. DNA for the CDR3: TGTGCCGACCACAGGGGGGGGGAGACCCAGTACTTC. Translation: CADHRGGETQYF.

This clonotype occurred many times. V and J are TRBV18 and TRBJ2-3; D gene ambiguous. V shed 1 base and J shed 0 bases, with 2 bases lying between them. Germline V gene lookup returns CDR1 KGHSH and CDR2 LQKENI. This CDR3 has 13 residues. In DNA, the CDR3 is TGTGCCAGCTCACCACTTAGCACAGATACGCAGTATTTT. It encodes CASSPLSTDTQYF.

This clonotype was counted ten times or more. This chain links TRBV11-3 with TRBJ2-1; tentatively, D is TRBD2 (6 bases). This CDR3 region has 14 residues. Germline V gene lookup returns CDR1 SGHNT and CDR2 YENEEA. V lost 4 bases and J lost 7, with 14 bases in between. CDR3 sequence (DNA): TGTGCCAGCAGCTCTCAACGGGAGATTAATGAGCAGTTCTTC. It translates to CASSSQREINEQFF.

The rearrangement joins TRBV7-3 to TRBJ2-5; no clear D gene. V was shortened by 5 bases and J by 0 bases, with 10 bases between the two germline ends. Germline V lookup: CDR1 SGHTA, CDR2 FQGTGA. The CDR3 consists of 14 residues. The CDR3 loop is CASSPTSYQETQYF. The CDR3 nucleotides read TGTGCCAGCAGCCCCACCTCCTACCAAGAGACCCAGTACTTC.

This clonotype was recorded many times. The rearrangement links TRBV12-3 or TRBV12-4 to TRBJ1-6, with no clear D. Trimming cost V 6 bases and J 2 bases, with 8 bases left between them. This CDR3 has 14 amino acids. Here the CDR3 reads CASSLDTYNSPLHF. CDR3 in DNA: TGTGCCAGCAGCCTCGACACCTATAATTCACCCCTCCACTTT.

This clonotype was observed at least ten times. V is TRBV12-3 or TRBV12-4 and J is TRBJ1-3; D unclear. The ends were cut back, 5 bases at V and 6 bases at J, with 8 bases in the middle. This CDR3 contains 12 residues. CDR3 sequence: CASSSGLNTIYF. For the CDR3, the DNA is TGTGCCAGCAGTAGCGGCCTAAACACCATATATTTT.

This clonotype was picked up many times. The chain is built from TRBV7-2 and TRBJ2-1; TRBD1 agrees at 8 bases. After removal of 2 bases from V and 9 bases from J, the junction contained 3 bases not matched to a gene. The CDR3 consists of 13 residues. Germline CDR1 reads SGHTA; CDR2 reads FQGNSA. The CDR3 is CASSLPGGIEQFF. DNA of the CDR3: TGTGCCAGCAGCTTACCAGGGGGCATTGAGCAGTTCTTC.

This clonotype was seen only a few times. One base away lies a much larger clone, so this may be a sequencing read error. The chain recombines TRBV2 with TRBJ2-1, with 16 bases that match TRBD2. The germline V gene has CDR1 SNHLY and CDR2 FYNNEI. The CDR3 consists of 18 residues. CDR3 residues: CACSPGTSGRAKFNEQFF. The CDR3 region has the DNA TGTGCCTGCAGTCCCGGGACTAGCGGGAGGGCCAAGTTCAATGAGCAGTTCTTC.

This clonotype has at least ten counts. The chain is built from TRBV25-1 and TRBJ2-7; D is undetermined. V dropped 3 bases and J dropped 4 bases, with 10 bases sitting between them. The CDR3 runs 13 residues. Germline V CDR1 and CDR2: MGHDK, SYGVNS. The CDR3 region is CASSDAAVYEQYF. As DNA, the CDR3 is TGTGCCAGCAGTGACGCGGCAGTTTACGAGCAGTACTTC.

This clonotype appeared many times. The genes are TRBV18 and TRBJ1-5; TRBD1 might be the D (6 bases). V was shortened by 5 bases and J by 9 bases, with 11 bases between the two germline ends. The V gene's germline CDR1 is KGHSH and CDR2 LQKENI. There are 12 residues in the CDR3. CDR3 in amino acids: CASSSPTGPQHF. The CDR3 nucleotides are TGTGCCAGCTCATCGCCGACAGGGCCCCAGCATTTT.

This clonotype was detected ten times or more. The chain links TRBV28 to TRBJ2-5, with TRBD2 matching 7 bases. Germline V lookup: CDR1 MDHEN, CDR2 SYDVKM. This CDR3 spans 13 amino acids. With V trimmed by 8 bases and J by 6 bases, 9 bases remained unmatched. The CDR3 DNA reads TGTGCCAGCGAGACTAGCAGGAGTCAGACCCAGTACTTC. It is translated as CASETSRSQTQYF.

This clonotype was picked up many times. The chain links TRBV7-9 to TRBJ2-7, with D perhaps given as TRBD1 or TRBD2 (5 bases each). The CDR3 is made up of 17 amino acids. CDR1 is SEHNR and CDR2 is FQNEAQ in the germline V gene (reference sequence). V was trimmed by 4 bases and J by 2 bases, leaving 21 bases between them. CDR3 nucleotide sequence: TGTGCCAGCAGCTCCTCCTTGGAGGCAGGGATTGCCTACGAGCAGTACTTC. Its protein product is CASSSSLEAGIAYEQYF.

V is TRBV18 and J is TRBJ2-1, with D possibly being TRBD1 (7 bases). V lost 3 bases and J 9 bases, leaving 12 bases between the germline ends. Germline lookup yields CDR1 KGHSH and CDR2 LQKENI. The CDR3 has 13 residues. DNA of the CDR3: TGTGCCAGCTCACCCCTCCAGGGGGGTGAGCAGTTCTTC. Translated: CASSPLQGGEQFF.

V is TRBV10-3 and J is TRBJ1-5; tentatively, D is TRBD1 (6 bases). This CDR3 is 14 amino acids long. Trimming took 8 bases from V and 7 from J, leaving 18 bases between them. Germline V gene data show CDR1 as ENHRY and CDR2 as SYGVKD. The CDR3 DNA follows: TGTGCCATCCGGGGGGGCAGGGAAGGACAGCCCCAGCATTTT. Encoded protein: CAIRGGREGQPQHF.

This clonotype was recorded at least ten times. The chain combines TRBV12-3 or TRBV12-4 with TRBJ1-5; no reliable D call. The CDR3 has 13 residues. Trimming took off 3 bases at V and 6 bases at J, with 9 bases between the two ends. CDR3 amino acids: CASSLMGGQPQHF. The CDR3 DNA reads as TGTGCCAGCAGTTTGATGGGAGGTCAGCCCCAGCATTTT.

This clonotype was found many times. The gene calls are TRBV7-2 and TRBJ2-7; TRBD2 aligns across 7 bases. The CDR3 is made up of 14 amino acids. The V segment lost 4 bases and the J segment 3 bases; nucleotides outside the gene matches: 6. Germline assignment: CDR1 SGHTA and CDR2 FQGNSA. The CDR3 coding sequence is TGTGCCAGCAGCTCTCAGCGGGGCGGCTACGAGCAGTACTTC. This encodes CASSSQRGGYEQYF.

Many counts were recorded for this clonotype. This sequence joins TRBV20-1 and TRBJ1-2; no reliable D call. With 4 bases removed from V and 0 bases from J, the gap between germline ends came to 9 bases. CDR1 is DFQATT and CDR2 is SNEGSKA in the germline V gene (reference sequence). The CDR3 spans 13 residues. DNA for the CDR3: TGCAGTGCTAAGACGTCCTCTAACTATGGCTACACCTTC. Its protein product is CSAKTSSNYGYTF.

This clonotype occurred a few times. The V call is TRBV7-9, the J call TRBJ1-5, with D maybe TRBD1 (6 bases). Germline V lookup: CDR1 SEHNR, CDR2 FQNEAQ (reference sequence). The V gene lost 1 base and the J gene lost 8 bases, with 9 bases spanning the gap. The CDR3 is made up of 13 amino acids. The CDR3 is CASSLGTAKPQHF. The CDR3 nucleotides are TGTGCCAGCAGCTTAGGGACAGCCAAGCCCCAGCATTTT.

In this sample, this clonotype turned up many times. The chain joins TRBV5-1 to TRBJ1-4, with 8 bases aligning to TRBD1. Germline V gene data show CDR1 as SGHRS and CDR2 as YFSETQ. V lost 2 bases to trimming and J lost 1 base; unmatched junction nucleotides: 4. The CDR3 totals 16 residues. The CDR3 is CASSFGQGRTNEKLFF. The CDR3 region has the DNA TGCGCCAGCAGCTTCGGACAGGGAAGAACTAATGAAAAACTGTTTTTT.

This clonotype was observed at least ten times. V gene TRBV12-3 or TRBV12-4 combines with J gene TRBJ1-5; 9 nucleotides match TRBD1. The CDR3 consists of 14 residues. J was trimmed by 6 bases and V by 6 bases; bases with no gene match: 6. CDR3 sequence: CASSGTGYRQPQHF. DNA for the CDR3: TGTGCCAGCAGCGGGACAGGGTACCGTCAGCCCCAGCATTTT.

To note about this clonotype: Sequence at one end of the junction differs from germline and may be a read error. CDR3 amino acids: CVSSGGQGRGEQYF. CDR3 sequence (DNA): TGTGTCAGCAGCGGAGGACAGGGTAGGGGCGAGCAGTACTTC. The genes are TRBV2 and TRBJ2-7; 8 nucleotides agree with TRBD1. This CDR3 spans 14 amino acids. Germline V gene sequence: CDR1 SNHLY, CDR2 FYNNEI.

This clonotype was seen only a few times. The chain uses TRBV27 and TRBJ2-7; no reliable D call. This CDR3 is built from 14 residues. In germline, CDR1 is MNHEY, CDR2 SMNVEV (reference sequence). Trimming removed 0 bases at V and 2 bases at J, with 8 bases between. The CDR3, as DNA: TGTGCCAGCAGTTTATCGAGTGGGCCCTACGAGCAGTACTTC. It codes for CASSLSSGPYEQYF.

This clonotype appeared many times. The chain joins TRBV29-1 to TRBJ1-2; 7 positions match TRBD1. Germline values: CDR1 SQVTM, CDR2 ANQGSEA. This CDR3 is built from 11 residues. Trimming at V came to 6 bases and at J to 9 bases, leaving 7 bases not matched to a gene. CDR3 region: CSVDREARYTF. CDR3 bases: TGCAGCGTCGACAGGGAAGCTCGCTACACCTTC.

This clonotype was seen a few times. The chain carries TRBV3-1 and TRBJ2-7; D unclear. CDR3 length: 13 amino acids. Trimming cost V 2 bases and J 0 bases, with 5 bases left between them. CDR1 is LGHDT and CDR2 is YNNKEL in the germline V gene (reference sequence). The CDR3 is CASSQLSSYEQYF. As DNA, the CDR3 is TGTGCCAGCAGCCAATTAAGCTCCTACGAGCAGTACTTC.

This clonotype occurred many times. The chain joins TRBV20-1 to TRBJ2-7, with D perhaps matching TRBD2 (6 bases). In germline, CDR1 is DFQATT, CDR2 SNEGSKA (reference sequence). This CDR3 contains 14 residues. V was shortened by 2 bases and J by 3 bases, with 14 bases between the two germline ends. The CDR3: CSARSPGVGYEQYF. The CDR3, as DNA: TGCAGTGCTAGATCGCCGGGGGTGGGCTACGAGCAGTACTTC.

This clonotype was seen at least ten times. The V and J genes are TRBV27 and TRBJ2-7; D is tentatively TRBD1 or TRBD2 (5 bases each). Germline V lookup: CDR1 MNHEY, CDR2 SMNVEV (reference sequence). The V and J ends lost 0 bases and 7 bases respectively, with 13 bases between them. This CDR3 comprises 14 residues. As DNA, the CDR3 is TGTGCCAGCAGTTTATCCGGGTCCTGGGGGGAGCAGTACTTC. The encoded protein is CASSLSGSWGEQYF.

This clonotype was observed many times. V is TRBV29-1 and J is TRBJ1-2; 10 nucleotides agree with TRBD1. The CDR3 consists of 15 residues. With V trimmed by 5 bases and J by 6 bases, 12 bases remained unmatched. CDR1 and CDR2 (germline): SQVTM, ANQGSEA. CDR3 residues: CSVNTLKGQGNGYTF. Here the CDR3 DNA reads TGCAGCGTTAACACTTTAAAGGGACAGGGGAATGGCTACACCTTC. Together with reference TRBV29-1 and TRBJ1-2, the CDR3 gives the full variable domain: SAVISQKPSRDICQRGTSLTIQCQVDSQVTMMFWYRQQPGQSLTLIATANQGSEATYESGFVIDKFPISRPNLTFSTLTVSNMSPEDSSIYLCSVNTLKGQGNGYTFGSGTRLTVV.

This clonotype was recorded many times. The rearrangement uses TRBV7-3 and TRBJ1-1; the D gene is possibly TRBD1 (5 bases). Looked up from germline, CDR1 is SGHTA and CDR2 is FQGTGA. The V and J ends lost 3 bases and 3 bases respectively, with 20 bases between them. The CDR3 spans 17 residues. CDR3 residues: CASSFPHPKTGDTEAFF. CDR3 nucleotides: TGTGCCAGCAGCTTCCCCCACCCTAAAACAGGCGACACTGAAGCTTTCTTT. Using reference TRBV7-3 and TRBJ1-1 for the parts outside the CDR3, the full variable domain is GAGVSQTPSNKVTEKGKYVELRCDPISGHTALYWYRQSLGQGPEFLIYFQGTGAADDSGLPNDRFFAVRPEGSVSTLKIQRTERGDSAVYLCASSFPHPKTGDTEAFFGQGTRLTVV.

This clonotype was seen repeatedly, ten times or more. The rearrangement links TRBV9 to TRBJ2-2; D remains ambiguous. This CDR3 spans 14 amino acids. V lost 1 base and J 3 bases, leaving 7 bases between the germline ends. Germline CDR1 and CDR2: SGDLS and YYNGEE. The CDR3 DNA sequence: TGTGCCAGCAGCGTAACTGGTTACACCGGGGAGCTGTTTTTT. Amino acid sequence: CASSVTGYTGELFF.

The V gene is TRBV6-1, the J gene TRBJ2-1, with D possibly being TRBD1 (6 bases). Germline V lookup: CDR1 MNHNS, CDR2 SASEGT. V lost 5 bases and J 8 bases, leaving 19 bases between the germline ends. This CDR3 comprises 15 residues. The CDR3 region is CASSLRQDLMDEQFF. CDR3 coding DNA: TGTGCCAGCAGTCTCCGACAGGATCTTATGGATGAGCAGTTCTTC.